Below, one T cell receptor beta chain is given with its context. This sample stems from a study of blood T cell repertoires in COVID-19. Clones were sequenced by immunoSEQ multiplex PCR, and TCRdb holds only the in-frame ones, with some missing. The sample has 150,000 or so clones; 70% to 90% are singletons. The V and J ends lost 1 base and 6 bases respectively, with 15 bases between them. Germline loops: CDR1 SGHVS, CDR2 FNYEAQ. CDR3 length equals 15 residues. The origin of this receptor is a young man with acute or convalescent COVID-19. The sample was peripheral blood. V gene TRBV7-6 combines with J gene TRBJ1-2; the D gene is possibly TRBD1 (5 bases). The CDR3 loop reads CASSLEAGRENGYTF. CDR3 nucleotides: TGTGCCAGCAGCTTAGAAGCAGGGAGGGAAAATGGCTACACCTTC.